This T cell receptor (beta chain) was retrieved from a study of metastatic and nonmetastatic thyroid tumors. Across the study: Samples came from malignant and benign thyroid patients, and repertoires were compared across blood and tumor or nodule tissue. Findings and limits, study-wide: Reports indicated that malignant thyroid tumors showed significantly higher TCR beta diversity than benign nodules did, in blood and tumor.

The V and J ends lost 4 bases and 0 bases respectively, with 8 bases between them. Germline V lookup: CDR1 LGHNA, CDR2 YSLEER. This CDR3 spans 14 amino acids. This clone was detected many times. The antigen remains unidentified. Nobody among the patients had been given any treatment before thyroid surgery. TCRdb re-analyzed the PCR reads using MiXCR. The sample includes approximately 28,000 clones, around 25% of them seen just once. This chain connects TRBV4-3 to TRBJ2-3; D is unresolved. Sequenced: blood. This TCR derives from a female donor with papillary thyroid cancer or a benign thyroid nodule (not recorded which). Some clones in this sample may be carry-over from other donors' samples. The CDR3 DNA reads as TGCGCCAGCAGCCCCCTTTCTAGCACAGATACGCAGTATTTT. Its protein product is CASSPLSSTDTQYF.